This T cell receptor (beta chain) was captured in a study of regulatory T cells in long-lasting Graves disease. This clonotype was seen many times. Indicated time point: newly diagnosed GD, antithyroid drugs for less than 3 months. Scientists built the TCR library using RNA that was extracted from PBMCs. Assembly of TCR beta libraries relied on iRepertoire HTBI primers together with Arm-PCR of CDR3 regions. TCRdb independently ran MiXCR on the multiplex PCR reads; one entry per CDR3 protein. The sample carries approximately 350,000 distinct CDR3 sequences, 16% recorded once. A further study also used this sample, focusing on T cells in Graves' hyperthyroidism and ophthalmopathy.

The sample consisted of peripheral blood mononuclear cells (PBMCs), taken at new diagnosis, from a patient treated with antithyroid drugs. The source of this sequence is a man aged 40-55 years with Graves disease.

The CDR3 bases are TGTGCCAGCTCACCGACAGAGACCCAGTACTTC. Its translation is CASSPTETQYF. The J gene is TRBJ2-5, the V gene TRBV18; D is unresolved. Per germline, CDR1 KGHSH and CDR2 LQKENI. V was trimmed by 3 bases and J by 4 bases, leaving 3 bases between them. The CDR3 contains 11 residues. The variable domain in full, with the rest retrieved from reference TRBV18 and TRBJ2-5, is NAGVMQNPRHLVRRRGQEARLRCSPMKGHSHVYWYRQLPEEGLKFMVYLQKENIIDESGMPKERFSAEFPKEGPSILRIQQVVRGDSAAYFCASSPTETQYFGPGTRLLVL.